A selection of T cell receptor beta chains follows, all from one sample in a study of cytomegalovirus exposure and HLA in healthy donors. Sequencing used immunoSEQ multiplex PCR; TCRdb keeps in-frame clones, though not all of them. The sample lists roughly 150,000 clones, 86% occurring once. The material sequenced was PBMCs. These receptors were collected from a woman aged 25 to 39 in good health and CMV-seronegative. CDR3s include the opening cysteine and the closing phenylalanine or tryptophan. The order of the fields is J gene, clone size, V gene, D gene, CDR3 protein, CDR3 DNA. D genes are given only for firm matches. A row's size may be missing; if present it is once, few, many or a size class.

J gene: TRBJ2-2
clone size: .
V gene: TRBV29-1
D gene: .
CDR3 protein: CSVSASSAPGELFF
CDR3 DNA: TGCAGCGTGTCGGCGTCTAGCGCCCCCGGGGAGCTGTTTTTT

J gene: TRBJ2-4
clone size: .
V gene: TRBV4-2
D gene: TRBD2
CDR3 protein: CASSQGTSDIDPLGKNIQYF
CDR3 DNA: TGTGCCAGCAGCCAAGGGACTAGCGACATAGACCCGTTGGGCAAAAACATTCAGTACTTC

J gene: TRBJ2-7
clone size: .
V gene: TRBV30
D gene: .
CDR3 protein: CAWRGYRYEQYF
CDR3 DNA: TGTGCCTGGAGGGGATACAGATACGAGCAGTACTTC

J gene: TRBJ2-1
clone size: few
V gene: TRBV6-5
D gene: .
CDR3 protein: CASSYSSGGANNEQFF
CDR3 DNA: TGTGCCAGCAGTTACTCCAGTGGGGGGGCTAACAATGAGCAGTTCTTC

J gene: TRBJ1-3
clone size: .
V gene: TRBV4-3
D gene: .
CDR3 protein: CASSQGSRETGNTIYF
CDR3 DNA: TGCGCCAGCAGCCAAGGGTCCAGGGAGACAGGAAACACCATATATTTT

J gene: TRBJ2-1
clone size: few
V gene: TRBV5-8
D gene: TRBD2
CDR3 protein: CASSFRVAGAGDEQFF
CDR3 DNA: TGTGCCAGCAGCTTCCGGGTAGCGGGGGCCGGTGATGAGCAGTTCTTC

J gene: TRBJ2-1
clone size: .
V gene: TRBV7-9
D gene: TRBD2
CDR3 protein: CASTFSGGAGEQFF
CDR3 DNA: TGTGCCAGCACCTTTAGCGGGGGGGCCGGAGAGCAGTTCTTC

J gene: TRBJ2-1
clone size: .
V gene: TRBV27
D gene: TRBD2
CDR3 protein: CASSPRGGRMLNEQFF
CDR3 DNA: TGTGCCAGCAGTCCCCGCGGGGGGCGCATGTTAAATGAGCAGTTCTTC

J gene: TRBJ2-7
clone size: .
V gene: TRBV30
D gene: TRBD2
CDR3 protein: CAWSATAGTSGRFANEQYF
CDR3 DNA: TGTGCCTGGAGTGCAACAGCCGGGACTAGCGGGAGATTTGCCAACGAGCAGTACTTC

J gene: TRBJ2-3
clone size: .
V gene: TRBV19
D gene: TRBD2
CDR3 protein: CASSTTSGSIYTQYF
CDR3 DNA: TGTGCCAGTAGTACAACTAGCGGGAGTATATATACGCAGTATTTT

J gene: TRBJ1-5
clone size: .
V gene: TRBV6-5
D gene: .
CDR3 protein: CASSLEGNSNQPQHF
CDR3 DNA: TGTGCCAGCAGCCTTGAGGGGAATAGCAATCAGCCCCAGCATTTT

J gene: TRBJ1-2
clone size: .
V gene: TRBV9
D gene: TRBD1
CDR3 protein: CASSVLKGAVGYTF
CDR3 DNA: TGTGCCAGCAGCGTACTTAAGGGGGCAGTTGGCTACACCTTC

J gene: TRBJ1-2
clone size: once
V gene: TRBV19
D gene: TRBD1
CDR3 protein: CASSIRGRSYGYTF
CDR3 DNA: TGTGCCAGTAGTATAAGGGGGCGCAGCTATGGCTACACCTTC

J gene: TRBJ2-7
clone size: .
V gene: TRBV19
D gene: TRBD1
CDR3 protein: CASSMTGNHEQYF
CDR3 DNA: TGTGCCAGTAGTATGACAGGGAACCACGAGCAGTACTTC

J gene: TRBJ1-1
clone size: .
V gene: TRBV27
D gene: .
CDR3 protein: CASGRGGYTEAFF
CDR3 DNA: TGTGCCAGCGGAAGAGGGGGGTACACTGAAGCTTTCTTT

J gene: TRBJ2-7
clone size: once
V gene: TRBV5-6
D gene: .
CDR3 protein: CASSLNRQLSEQYF
CDR3 DNA: TGTGCCAGCAGCTTGAATCGTCAGCTGTCCGAGCAGTACTTC

J gene: TRBJ1-1
clone size: .
V gene: TRBV6-5
D gene: .
CDR3 protein: CASLVTGRRGTEAFF
CDR3 DNA: TGTGCCAGCTTAGTCACAGGGCGAAGGGGCACTGAAGCTTTCTTT

J gene: TRBJ2-7
clone size: once
V gene: TRBV7-2
D gene: TRBD1
CDR3 protein: CASSGDRGIYEQYF
CDR3 DNA: TGTGCCAGCAGCGGCGACAGGGGGATTTACGAGCAGTACTTC

J gene: TRBJ2-6
clone size: .
V gene: TRBV5-1
D gene: .
CDR3 protein: CASSRNSGANVLTF
CDR3 DNA: TGCGCCAGCAGCCGGAACTCTGGGGCCAACGTCCTGACTTTC

J gene: TRBJ1-2
clone size: .
V gene: TRBV6-5
D gene: .
CDR3 protein: CASSKGRQLGYTF
CDR3 DNA: TGTGCCAGCAGCAAGGGACGGCAACTAGGCTACACCTTC

J gene: TRBJ2-1
clone size: .
V gene: TRBV27
D gene: .
CDR3 protein: CASKRGLAVTGRNEQFF
CDR3 DNA: TGTGCCAGCAAACGGGGGCTAGCGGTAACGGGGCGCAATGAGCAGTTCTTC

J gene: TRBJ1-5
clone size: .
V gene: TRBV12-5
D gene: .
CDR3 protein: CASGLTTGPYSNQPQHF
CDR3 DNA: TGTGCTAGTGGTTTGACAACAGGTCCCTATAGCAATCAGCCCCAGCATTTT

J gene: TRBJ2-5
clone size: .
V gene: TRBV7-6
D gene: .
CDR3 protein: CASSFRNQETQYF
CDR3 DNA: TGTGCCAGCAGCTTTAGGAACCAAGAGACCCAGTACTTC

J gene: TRBJ1-5
clone size: .
V gene: TRBV18
D gene: TRBD1
CDR3 protein: CASSRGITDQPQHF
CDR3 DNA: TGTGCCAGCTCCAGGGGGATTACCGATCAGCCCCAGCATTTT

J gene: TRBJ1-1
clone size: .
V gene: TRBV7-9
D gene: .
CDR3 protein: CASSQTVGLTEAFF
CDR3 DNA: TGTGCCAGCAGCCAAACGGTGGGTTTAACTGAAGCTTTCTTT

J gene: TRBJ2-6
clone size: .
V gene: TRBV7-2
D gene: TRBD1
CDR3 protein: CASSVRQGLGSGANVLTF
CDR3 DNA: TGTGCCAGCAGCGTAAGACAGGGCTTGGGCTCTGGGGCCAACGTCCTGACTTTC

J gene: TRBJ2-1
clone size: .
V gene: TRBV2
D gene: TRBD1
CDR3 protein: CASSEGRGRDSEQFF
CDR3 DNA: TGTGCCAGCAGCGAAGGCAGGGGGCGCGATAGTGAGCAGTTCTTC

J gene: TRBJ2-7
clone size: once
V gene: TRBV6-5
D gene: TRBD2
CDR3 protein: CASRGLVPYEQYF
CDR3 DNA: TGTGCCAGCAGAGGACTAGTCCCCTACGAGCAGTACTTC

J gene: TRBJ2-3
clone size: .
V gene: TRBV19
D gene: TRBD1
CDR3 protein: CASSMGGQGLDTQYF
CDR3 DNA: TGTGCCAGTAGCATGGGGGGACAGGGGCTAGATACGCAGTATTTT

J gene: TRBJ1-4
clone size: .
V gene: TRBV7-9
D gene: .
CDR3 protein: CASSLLGGEKLFF
CDR3 DNA: TGTGCCAGCAGCTTACTCGGTGGTGAAAAACTGTTTTTT

J gene: TRBJ1-1
clone size: .
V gene: TRBV27
D gene: .
CDR3 protein: CASSLDNPNTEAFF
CDR3 DNA: TGTGCCAGCAGTTTGGACAACCCGAACACTGAAGCTTTCTTT

J gene: TRBJ2-7
clone size: .
V gene: TRBV27
D gene: .
CDR3 protein: CASRQHNNYEQYF
CDR3 DNA: TGTGCCAGCAGGCAACACAACAACTACGAGCAGTACTTC

J gene: TRBJ2-1
clone size: .
V gene: TRBV28
D gene: .
CDR3 protein: CASSSTDQRVDEQFF
CDR3 DNA: TGTGCCAGCAGTTCCACAGATCAGCGGGTGGATGAGCAGTTCTTC

J gene: TRBJ2-3
clone size: .
V gene: TRBV9
D gene: .
CDR3 protein: CASSVAILAPTDGGDTQYF
CDR3 DNA: TGTGCCAGCAGCGTAGCTATACTAGCTCCGACGGACGGGGGAGATACGCAGTATTTT

J gene: TRBJ2-1
clone size: .
V gene: TRBV9
D gene: TRBD2
CDR3 protein: CASSVVPSGFGGRDNEQFF
CDR3 DNA: TGTGCCAGCAGCGTAGTCCCGTCGGGTTTCGGCGGGAGGGACAATGAGCAGTTCTTC

J gene: TRBJ1-2
clone size: .
V gene: TRBV28
D gene: .
CDR3 protein: CASSSGDTNYGYTF
CDR3 DNA: TGTGCCAGCAGTTCGGGGGACACCAACTATGGCTACACCTTC

J gene: TRBJ1-2
clone size: .
V gene: TRBV2
D gene: .
CDR3 protein: CASSEGSVNGYTF
CDR3 DNA: TGTGCCAGCAGTGAAGGCAGTGTCAATGGCTACACCTTC

J gene: TRBJ1-2
clone size: .
V gene: TRBV14
D gene: TRBD1
CDR3 protein: CASSQTGKRGYGYTF
CDR3 DNA: TGTGCCAGCAGCCAGACAGGGAAAAGAGGCTATGGCTACACCTTC

J gene: TRBJ2-5
clone size: .
V gene: TRBV6-8
D gene: TRBD2
CDR3 protein: CAERDGRKETQYF
CDR3 DNA: TGTGCGGAACGGGACGGGAGGAAGGAGACCCAGTACTTC

J gene: TRBJ2-7
clone size: .
V gene: TRBV2
D gene: .
CDR3 protein: CASSLIEQYF
CDR3 DNA: TGTGCCAGCAGTCTCATCGAGCAGTACTTC

J gene: TRBJ2-1
clone size: .
V gene: TRBV29-1
D gene: TRBD2
CDR3 protein: CSVLPSGRSYNEQFF
CDR3 DNA: TGCAGCGTCCTTCCTAGCGGGAGATCCTACAATGAGCAGTTCTTC

J gene: TRBJ2-7
clone size: .
V gene: TRBV7-8
D gene: TRBD1
CDR3 protein: CASSFPRTGGFYEQYF
CDR3 DNA: TGTGCCAGCAGCTTTCCTCGGACAGGGGGCTTCTACGAGCAGTACTTC

J gene: TRBJ2-1
clone size: .
V gene: TRBV27
D gene: .
CDR3 protein: CASSLPTTSEQFF
CDR3 DNA: TGTGCCAGCAGTTTACCGACCACAAGTGAGCAGTTCTTC

J gene: TRBJ2-5
clone size: .
V gene: TRBV7-9
D gene: TRBD1
CDR3 protein: CASSTTGSFGETQYF
CDR3 DNA: TGTGCCAGCAGTACGACAGGGAGTTTTGGAGAGACCCAGTACTTC

J gene: TRBJ2-1
clone size: .
V gene: TRBV2
D gene: .
CDR3 protein: CASSAYTAYNEQFF
CDR3 DNA: TGTGCCAGCAGTGCGTATACAGCCTACAATGAGCAGTTCTTC

J gene: TRBJ2-4
clone size: .
V gene: TRBV5-1
D gene: .
CDR3 protein: CASSLVEGRDIQYF
CDR3 DNA: TGCGCCAGCAGCTTGGTAGAGGGTCGTGACATTCAGTACTTC

J gene: TRBJ1-2
clone size: once
V gene: TRBV9
D gene: .
CDR3 protein: CASSQAQGAVGYTF
CDR3 DNA: TGTGCCAGCAGCCAGGCCCAGGGAGCGGTAGGCTACACCTTC

J gene: TRBJ2-7
clone size: .
V gene: TRBV27
D gene: .
CDR3 protein: CASSKGRDTAYEQYF
CDR3 DNA: TGTGCCAGCAGCAAAGGGCGGGACACGGCATACGAGCAGTACTTC

J gene: TRBJ2-2
clone size: few
V gene: TRBV5-1
D gene: TRBD1
CDR3 protein: CASSLGDRVLTGELFF
CDR3 DNA: TGCGCCAGCAGCTTGGGCGACAGGGTACTCACCGGGGAGCTGTTTTTT

J gene: TRBJ2-1
clone size: .
V gene: TRBV15
D gene: TRBD2
CDR3 protein: CATSRSSGTRYNEQFF
CDR3 DNA: TGTGCCACCAGCAGAAGCTCCGGGACTAGATACAATGAGCAGTTCTTC

J gene: TRBJ2-5
clone size: .
V gene: TRBV18
D gene: TRBD1
CDR3 protein: CASSPLGTAQETQYF
CDR3 DNA: TGTGCCAGCTCACCACTTGGGACAGCTCAAGAGACCCAGTACTTC

J gene: TRBJ2-5
clone size: .
V gene: TRBV7-6
D gene: TRBD2
CDR3 protein: CASSLEGSSGGRETQYF
CDR3 DNA: TGTGCCAGCAGCTTAGAGGGTAGTAGCGGGGGCCGGGAGACCCAGTACTTC

J gene: TRBJ2-1
clone size: .
V gene: TRBV7-9
D gene: .
CDR3 protein: CASSWRLASSYNEQFF
CDR3 DNA: TGTGCCAGCAGTTGGCGACTTGCCAGCTCCTACAATGAGCAGTTCTTC

J gene: TRBJ2-7
clone size: .
V gene: TRBV5-1
D gene: TRBD2
CDR3 protein: CASRATSGRTYEQYF
CDR3 DNA: TGCGCCAGCAGGGCGACTAGCGGGAGAACTTACGAGCAGTACTTC